Listed below are T cell receptor beta chains from one sample, sequenced in a study of T cells in Graves' hyperthyroidism and ophthalmopathy. One entry per CDR3 protein, called by TCRdb with MiXCR from the multiplex PCR reads. This sample has 300,000 to 450,000 distinct CDR3 sequences, with roughly 25% found just once. The specimen was blood. Receptors originate from a man between 50 and 59 years old with Graves' hyperthyroidism. The CDR3 runs from the conserved cysteine through the conserved F or W. The D gene is left open where the match is weak. Clone size appears in some rows only: once, few, many, or a class for an expanded clone.

j_call d_call v_call clone_size cdr3_aa cdr3_nt
TRBJ1-2 TRBD1 TRBV11-2 . CAGSQTPTGDGYTF TGTGCCGGCAGCCAGACTCCCACAGGGGATGGCTACACCTTC
TRBJ2-5 TRBD2 TRBV5-1 few CASSFPGLAVEETQYF TGCGCCAGCAGCTTTCCAGGACTAGCGGTAGAAGAGACCCAGTACTTC
TRBJ1-5 . TRBV27 few CASANRAGDGQPQHF TGTGCCAGCGCCAATAGGGCAGGTGATGGTCAGCCCCAGCATTTT
TRBJ1-6 . TRBV7-9 . CASSAQGQNSPLHF TGTGCCAGCAGCGCACAGGGCCAAAATTCACCCCTCCACTTT
TRBJ2-1 TRBD1 TRBV29-1 few CSDQGDRGPHNEQFF TGCAGCGACCAGGGGGACAGGGGGCCACACAATGAGCAGTTCTTC
TRBJ2-5 TRBD2 TRBV6-2/TRBV6-3 . CASSADTSGSGETQYF TGTGCCAGCAGTGCAGATACTAGCGGGAGTGGAGAGACCCAGTACTTC
TRBJ2-1 . TRBV5-1 . CASSLGTPAPVEQFF TGCGCCAGCAGCCTCGGGACCCCCGCCCCCGTTGAGCAGTTCTTC
TRBJ2-5 TRBD1 TRBV2 many CASTHLDRVETQYF TGTGCCAGCACCCATTTGGACAGGGTAGAGACCCAGTACTTC
TRBJ2-1 . TRBV3-1 many CASSQEVEAANEQFF TGTGCCAGCAGCCAAGAGGTAGAAGCTGCGAATGAGCAGTTCTTC
TRBJ2-1 . TRBV5-8 few CASSFPREQFF TGTGCCAGCAGCTTTCCAAGGGAGCAGTTCTTC
TRBJ2-1 TRBD2 TRBV19 . CASSYEAGGYNEQFF TGTGCCAGTAGTTATGAAGCGGGAGGGTACAATGAGCAGTTCTTC
TRBJ2-5 . TRBV10-2 . CASSESRETQYF TGCGCCAGCAGTGAGTCGCGGGAGACCCAGTACTTC
TRBJ1-1 . TRBV9 . CASSPNQELNTEAFF TGTGCCAGCAGCCCAAATCAGGAGTTGAACACTGAAGCTTTCTTT
TRBJ2-7 TRBD1 TRBV3-1 . CASSQDRRTGSSYEQYF TGTGCCAGCAGCCAAGATCGCCGGACAGGGAGCTCCTACGAGCAGTACTTC
TRBJ2-3 . TRBV5-1 few CASSRGHASTDTQYF TGCGCCAGCAGCCGCGGGCATGCTAGCACAGATACGCAGTATTTT
TRBJ1-2 . TRBV2 few CASSATETANYGYTF TGTGCCAGCAGTGCCACAGAAACCGCTAACTATGGCTACACCTTC
TRBJ2-7 . TRBV29-1 . CSGGDSYEQYF TGCAGCGGGGGAGACTCCTACGAGCAGTACTTC
TRBJ2-1 . TRBV3-1 many CASSPRGWVEQFF TGTGCCAGCAGCCCTCGGGGGTGGGTGGAGCAGTTCTTC
TRBJ1-6 . TRBV6-1 . CASSTSPGGANSPLHF TGTGCCAGCAGTACCTCTCCTGGTGGGGCTAATTCACCCCTCCACTTT
TRBJ2-5 . TRBV6-1 few CASMWGGGQETQYF TGTGCCAGCATGTGGGGAGGCGGTCAAGAGACCCAGTACTTC
TRBJ2-7 TRBD2 TRBV5-1 . CASSFRLAGSSYEQYF TGCGCCAGCAGCTTTCGACTAGCGGGGAGCTCCTACGAGCAGTACTTC
TRBJ2-4 . TRBV20-1 . CSALGAKNIQYF TGCAGTGCTCTAGGGGCCAAAAACATTCAGTACTTC